The 12 T cell receptor beta chains given below trace back to one sample, sequenced in a study of T cell responses to AZD1222 COVID-19 vaccine. Assay: immunoSEQ multiplex PCR; the TCRdb copy retains only in-frame clones and omits some. Among 95,000 to 110,000 clones, around nine tenths were seen once, and the ten largest hold roughly 3.3%. Specimen: peripheral blood, collected 28 days after the second dose of the MenACWY control vaccine. Every receptor here comes from an adult who received the MenACWY meningococcal vaccine as a control.

This chain uses TRBV24-1 with TRBJ1-4; D is perhaps TRBD1 (6 bases). The germline CDR1 and CDR2 sequences are KGHDR and SFDVKD. The CDR3 contains 14 residues. V was pared by 6 bases and J by 3 bases, with 10 bases between. CDR3 bases: TGTGCCACCAGTTCAGGGGAACCTAATGAAAAACTGTTTTTT. It is translated as CATSSGEPNEKLFF.

V is TRBV9 and J is TRBJ2-6, with no clear D. The ends were cut back, 2 bases at V and 4 bases at J, with 4 bases in the middle. CDR3 length: 13 residues. CDR1 is SGDLS, CDR2 YYNGEE, per germline. This CDR3 reads CASSVSGANVLTF. The CDR3 coding sequence is TGTGCCAGCAGCGTCTCCGGGGCCAACGTCCTGACTTTC.

V and J are TRBV18 and TRBJ2-7; weak D call: TRBD2 (5 bases). V was cut by 2 bases and J by 3 bases, with 8 bases left in between. CDR1 and CDR2 (germline): KGHSH, LQKENI. The CDR3 has 13 residues. This CDR3 is CASSPGLGYEQYF. The CDR3 region has the DNA TGTGCCAGCTCACCAGGACTGGGCTACGAGCAGTACTTC. The entire variable domain, with the rest obtained from reference TRBV18 and TRBJ2-7, is as follows: NAGVMQNPRHLVRRRGQEARLRCSPMKGHSHVYWYRQLPEEGLKFMVYLQKENIIDESGMPKERFSAEFPKEGPSILRIQQVVRGDSAAYFCASSPGLGYEQYFGPGTRLTVT.

The V and J genes are TRBV3-1 (or the pseudogene TRBV3-2) and TRBJ1-2, with TRBD1 identical over 9 bases. Looked up from germline, CDR1 is LGHDT and CDR2 is YNNKEL (reference sequence). V lost 4 bases to trimming and J lost 7 bases; unmatched junction nucleotides: 7. The CDR3 spans 14 residues. The CDR3 protein is CASSLGQGWGGYTF. CDR3 sequence (DNA): TGTGCCAGCAGCCTTGGACAGGGGTGGGGTGGCTACACCTTC.

V is TRBV21-1 and J is TRBJ1-6; the DNA was not compared with TRBD1, the D call given in the table. TRBV21-1 is listed as a pseudogene. The CDR3 totals 14 residues. The CDR3 DNA reads TGTGCCAGCAGCACGGGACAGAAGAATTCACCCCTCCACTTT. Residues: CASSTGQKNSPLHF.

The chain uses TRBV3-1 (or the pseudogene TRBV3-2) and TRBJ2-1; 11 bases line up with TRBD2. The CDR3 spans 14 residues. CDR1 and CDR2 from the germline V gene are LGHDT and YNNKEL (reference sequence). The J segment lost 10 bases and the V segment lost 4 bases, leaving 6 bases of the junction unmatched. CDR3 sequence: CASSPGTSGLEQFF. CDR3 DNA: TGTGCCAGCAGCCCTGGGACTAGCGGCCTAGAGCAGTTCTTC.

J is TRBJ2-5 and V is TRBV4-1; D remains ambiguous. Germline V gene data show CDR1 as MGHRA and CDR2 as YSYEKL. This CDR3 region has 13 residues. With 1 base removed from V and 5 bases from J, the gap between germline ends came to 8 bases. The CDR3 region is CASSQVGRETQYF. The CDR3 nucleotides read TGCGCCAGCAGCCAAGTCGGTAGGGAGACCCAGTACTTC.

The chain is built from TRBV27 and TRBJ1-3; TRBD1 matches at 8 bases. The germline gives CDR1 MNHEY, CDR2 SMNVEV (reference sequence). The CDR3 has 16 residues. V was pared by 6 bases and J by 0 bases, with 7 bases of the junction left unmatched. In DNA, the CDR3 is TGTGCCAGCAGCCTGACAGGGGAGTACTCTGGAAACACCATATATTTT. It yields the protein CASSLTGEYSGNTIYF.

The genes are TRBV10-3 and TRBJ1-3; maybe TRBD1 (6 bases). The germline gives CDR1 ENHRY, CDR2 SYGVKD. This CDR3 is 16 amino acids long. Between the trimmed V and J ends, which lost 0 bases and 0 bases, there was a span of 9 bases. The CDR3 DNA sequence: TGTGCCATCAGTGAGTCAGGGGGAGGCTCTGGAAACACCATATATTTT. Translating gives CAISESGGGSGNTIYF.

J is TRBJ2-7 and V is TRBV6-1; 7 bases map to TRBD2. The junction had 13 bases not matched to a gene; V was cut back by 2 bases and J by 3 bases. Germline V gives CDR1 MNHNS, CDR2 SASEGT. The CDR3 totals 17 residues. The CDR3 sequence: CASSERGLGGKFYEQYF. For the CDR3, the DNA is TGTGCCAGCAGTGAACGAGGGCTCGGGGGGAAGTTCTACGAGCAGTACTTC.

This clone was detected only once. The gene calls are TRBV7-9 and TRBJ2-3; perhaps TRBD1 as D (7 bases). V dropped 8 bases and J dropped 3 bases, with 24 bases sitting between them. This CDR3 spans 17 amino acids. CDR1 and CDR2 (germline): SEHNR, FQNEAQ (reference sequence). The chain's CDR3 is CASEPSMGQGGTDTQYF. The CDR3 DNA sequence: TGTGCCAGCGAACCTTCGATGGGGCAGGGGGGAACAGATACGCAGTATTTT.

V usage is TRBV28 and J usage is TRBJ1-2; perhaps TRBD1 as D (6 bases). Deletions cut 8 bases from V and 0 bases from J, with 10 bases between. Germline values: CDR1 MDHEN, CDR2 SYDVKM. The CDR3 runs 13 residues. The CDR3 loop reads CASQQGSNYGYTF. The DNA for the CDR3 is TGTGCCAGCCAACAGGGATCTAACTATGGCTACACCTTC.